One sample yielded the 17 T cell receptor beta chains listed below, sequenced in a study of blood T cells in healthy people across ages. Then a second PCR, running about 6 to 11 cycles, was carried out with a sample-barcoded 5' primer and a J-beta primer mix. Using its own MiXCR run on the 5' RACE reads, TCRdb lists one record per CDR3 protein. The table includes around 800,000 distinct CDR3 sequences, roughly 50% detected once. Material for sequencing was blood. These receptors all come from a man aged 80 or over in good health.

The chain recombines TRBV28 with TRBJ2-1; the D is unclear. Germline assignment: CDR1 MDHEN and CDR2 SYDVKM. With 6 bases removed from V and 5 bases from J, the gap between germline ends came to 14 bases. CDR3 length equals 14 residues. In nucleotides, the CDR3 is TGTGCCAGCAGACCATCCGGACCCCACAATGAGCAGTTCTTC. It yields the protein CASRPSGPHNEQFF. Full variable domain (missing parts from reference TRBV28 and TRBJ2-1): DVKVTQSSRYLVKRTGEKVFLECVQDMDHENMFWYRQDPGLGLRLIYFSYDVKMKEKGDIPEGYSVSREKKERFSLILESASTNQTSMYLCASRPSGPHNEQFFGPGTRLTVL.

CDR3 nucleotide sequence: TGTGCCATCAGTGAGTCGGCCGGACAGATATCTTACAATGAGCAGTACTTC. Translating gives CAISESAGQISYNEQYF. The J gene is TRBJ2-1, the V gene TRBV10-3, with D maybe TRBD1 (6 bases). The last part of the DNA fits TRBJ2-7 better; the J call may be wrong. CDR1 and CDR2 (germline): ENHRY, SYGVKD. The CDR3 spans 17 residues.

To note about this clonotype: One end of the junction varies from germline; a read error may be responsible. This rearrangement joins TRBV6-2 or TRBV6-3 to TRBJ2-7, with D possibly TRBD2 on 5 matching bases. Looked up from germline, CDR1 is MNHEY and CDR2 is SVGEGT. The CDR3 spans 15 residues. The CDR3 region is CASGYIKRGSYEQYF. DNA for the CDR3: TGTGCCAGCGGTTACATCAAGCGAGGGTCCTACGAGCAGTACTTC.

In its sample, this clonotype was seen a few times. CDR3 bases: TGCAGTGCTAGAGCTCGGGGACCGGGACGGTCACCCCTCCACTTT. Translation: CSARARGPGRSPLHF. This chain joins TRBV20-1 and TRBJ1-6; D is possibly TRBD1 (5 bases). Germline V CDR1 and CDR2: DFQATT, SNEGSKA (reference sequence). CDR3 length: 15 amino acids. V lost 1 base and J 10 bases, leaving 17 bases between the germline ends.

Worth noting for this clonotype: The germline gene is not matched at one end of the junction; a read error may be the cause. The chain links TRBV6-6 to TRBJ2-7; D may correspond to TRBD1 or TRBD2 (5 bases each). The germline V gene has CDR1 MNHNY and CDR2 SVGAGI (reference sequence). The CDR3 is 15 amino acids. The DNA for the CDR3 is TGTGCCGGCAGGCGTGCAGGGAGAATTGGCTACGAGCAGTACTTC. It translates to CAGRRAGRIGYEQYF.

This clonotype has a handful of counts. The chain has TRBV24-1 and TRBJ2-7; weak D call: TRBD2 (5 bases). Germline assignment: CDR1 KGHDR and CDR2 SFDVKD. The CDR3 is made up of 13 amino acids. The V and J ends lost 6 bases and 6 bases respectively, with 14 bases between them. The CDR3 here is CATSSEGRSEQYF. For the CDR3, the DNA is TGTGCCACCAGTTCTGAGGGTCGTTCCGAGCAGTACTTC.

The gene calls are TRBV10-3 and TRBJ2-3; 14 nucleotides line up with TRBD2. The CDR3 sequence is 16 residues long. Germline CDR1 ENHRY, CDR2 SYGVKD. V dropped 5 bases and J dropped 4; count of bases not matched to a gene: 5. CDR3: CAISLTTSGGADTQYF. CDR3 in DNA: TGTGCCATCAGTTTAACGACTAGCGGGGGGGCAGATACGCAGTATTTT.

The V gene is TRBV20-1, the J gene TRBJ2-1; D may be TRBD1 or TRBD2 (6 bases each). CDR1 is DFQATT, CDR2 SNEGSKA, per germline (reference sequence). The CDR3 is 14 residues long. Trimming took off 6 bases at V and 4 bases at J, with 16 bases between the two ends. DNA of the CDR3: TGCAGTGCGTCGCTAGCGAGGGGGTACAATGAGCAGTTCTTC. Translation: CSASLARGYNEQFF.

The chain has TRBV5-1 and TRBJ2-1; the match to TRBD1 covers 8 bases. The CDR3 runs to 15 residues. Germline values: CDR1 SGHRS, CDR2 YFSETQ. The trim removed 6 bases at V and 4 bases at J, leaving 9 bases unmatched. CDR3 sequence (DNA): TGCGCCAGCACTCAGACCGGGACAGGTTACAATGAGCAGTTCTTC. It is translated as CASTQTGTGYNEQFF.

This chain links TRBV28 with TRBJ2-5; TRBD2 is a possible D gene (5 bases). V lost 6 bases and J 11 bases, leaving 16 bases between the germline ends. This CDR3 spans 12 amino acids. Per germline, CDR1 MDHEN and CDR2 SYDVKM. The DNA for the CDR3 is TGTGCCAGCAGGCTCCCGGGGAATGAGCAGTACTTC. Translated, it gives CASRLPGNEQYF.

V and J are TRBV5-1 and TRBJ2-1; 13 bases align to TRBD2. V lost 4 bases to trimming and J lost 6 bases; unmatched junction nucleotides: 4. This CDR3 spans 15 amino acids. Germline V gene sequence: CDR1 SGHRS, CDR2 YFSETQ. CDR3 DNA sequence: TGCGCCAGCAGCGTTACTAGCGGGAGGGGCAATGAGCAGTTCTTC. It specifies CASSVTSGRGNEQFF.

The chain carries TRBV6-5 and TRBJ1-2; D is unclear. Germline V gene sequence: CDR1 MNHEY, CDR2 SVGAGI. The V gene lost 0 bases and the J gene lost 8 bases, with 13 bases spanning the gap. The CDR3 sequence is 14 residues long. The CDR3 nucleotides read TGTGCCAGCAGTTACTCGGTCGGGCAGAGCGGCTACACCTTC. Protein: CASSYSVGQSGYTF.

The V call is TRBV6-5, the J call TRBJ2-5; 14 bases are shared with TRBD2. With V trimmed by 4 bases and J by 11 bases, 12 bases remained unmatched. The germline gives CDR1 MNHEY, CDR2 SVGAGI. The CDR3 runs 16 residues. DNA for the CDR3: TGTGCCAGCAGTTTTGGACTAGCGGGAGGACCCTACGGGCAGTACTTC. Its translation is CASSFGLAGGPYGQYF.

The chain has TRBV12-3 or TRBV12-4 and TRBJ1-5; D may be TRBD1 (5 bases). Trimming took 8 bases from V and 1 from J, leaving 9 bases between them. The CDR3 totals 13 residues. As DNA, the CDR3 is TGTGCCAGCGTGGGGGAGAGCAATCAGCCCCAGCATTTT. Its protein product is CASVGESNQPQHF.

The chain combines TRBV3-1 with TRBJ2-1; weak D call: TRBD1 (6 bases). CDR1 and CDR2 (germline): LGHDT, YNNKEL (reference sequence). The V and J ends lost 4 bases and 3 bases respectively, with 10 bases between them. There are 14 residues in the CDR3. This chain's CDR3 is CASSLRTDYNEQFF. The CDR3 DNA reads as TGTGCCAGCAGCCTTCGGACAGACTACAATGAGCAGTTCTTC.

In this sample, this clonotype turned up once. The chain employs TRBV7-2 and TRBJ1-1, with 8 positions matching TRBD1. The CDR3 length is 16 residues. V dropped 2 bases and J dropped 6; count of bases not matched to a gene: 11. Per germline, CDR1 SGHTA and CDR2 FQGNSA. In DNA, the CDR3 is TGTGCCAGCAGCTTATTCCGAGACAGGGGATATCCTGAAGCTTTCTTT. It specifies CASSLFRDRGYPEAFF.

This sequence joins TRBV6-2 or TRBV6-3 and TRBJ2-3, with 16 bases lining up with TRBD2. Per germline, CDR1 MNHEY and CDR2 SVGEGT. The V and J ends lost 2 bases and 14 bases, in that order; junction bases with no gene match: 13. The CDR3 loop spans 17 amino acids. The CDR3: CASSYPGLAGGNRDAYF. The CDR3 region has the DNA TGTGCCAGCAGTTACCCGGGACTAGCGGGAGGGAACAGAGACGCGTATTTT.